This T cell receptor beta chain was profiled in a study of OX40 agonist ivuxolimab in advanced cancers. For the study at large: Males comprised over 80% of the group, whose mean age was about 62 years (range about 23 to 80). Earlier anti-PD-1, anti-PD-L1 or anti-CTLA-4 therapy was permitted; 35% to 50% had received some.

Profiled with immunoSEQ multiplex PCR; TCRdb holds only in-frame clones, not every one. The sample yields 45,000 to 60,000 clones, about 90% seen once. The V end lost 7 bases, the J end lost 2 bases, and 14 bases lay between the germline ends. CDR3 length equals 14 residues. Per germline, CDR1 MDHEN and CDR2 SYDVKM. This specimen consisted of CD4+ or CD8+ T cells sorted from blood, obtained in a trial of the OX40 agonist ivuxolimab. The source is an adult with an advanced solid tumor such as melanoma, head and neck, liver or kidney cancer. This chain links TRBV28 with TRBJ1-2; the D gene is possibly TRBD1 (6 bases). The CDR3 protein is CASIPPGQNYGYTF. The CDR3 nucleotides are TGTGCCAGCATCCCTCCGGGACAAAACTATGGCTACACCTTC.